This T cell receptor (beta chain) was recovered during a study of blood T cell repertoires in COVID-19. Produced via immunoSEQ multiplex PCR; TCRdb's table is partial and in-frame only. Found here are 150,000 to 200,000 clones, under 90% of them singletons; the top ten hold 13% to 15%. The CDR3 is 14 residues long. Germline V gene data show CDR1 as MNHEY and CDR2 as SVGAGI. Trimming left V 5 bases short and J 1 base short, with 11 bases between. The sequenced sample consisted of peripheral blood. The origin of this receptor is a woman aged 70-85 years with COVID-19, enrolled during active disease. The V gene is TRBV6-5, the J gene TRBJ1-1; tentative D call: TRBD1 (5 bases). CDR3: CASSTAGPNTEAFF. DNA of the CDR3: TGTGCCAGCAGTACCGCAGGGCCGAACACTGAAGCTTTCTTT.